Below, one TCR beta chain is given with its context. Its antigen remains unknown. These data originate in a study of CD8 T cells in Susac syndrome. Whole-study findings and limits: An acknowledgment was made by the study that its TCR sequencing and HLA analysis involved relatively few individuals. Repertoires of Susac syndrome CD4+ T cells lacked clonal expansion.

The ends were cut back, 4 bases at V and 3 bases at J, with 9 bases in the middle. The CDR3 consists of 13 residues. The germline CDR1 and CDR2 sequences are KGHSH and LQKENI. RNA totalling roughly 0.5 to 1 ug underwent reverse transcription with random hexamers. TCR beta CDR3 was amplified by immunoSEQ multiplex PCR. This amplification extended across 54 Vbeta and 13 Jbeta segments. MiXCR was run by TCRdb on the immunoSEQ multiplex PCR reads, yielding one entry per CDR3 protein. This sample yields under 200,000 distinct CDR3 sequences, of which about 96% are seen a single time; 0.1% to 0.15% belongs to the top ten.

V is TRBV18 and J is TRBJ2-5; possibly TRBD1 or TRBD2 for D (5 bases each). Material: CD4+ T cells from PBMCs. The clonotype was recovered from a human donor with Susac syndrome. Here the CDR3 reads CASSLGVEETQYF. The CDR3 DNA reads TGTGCCAGCTCACTGGGGGTGGAAGAGACCCAGTACTTC.